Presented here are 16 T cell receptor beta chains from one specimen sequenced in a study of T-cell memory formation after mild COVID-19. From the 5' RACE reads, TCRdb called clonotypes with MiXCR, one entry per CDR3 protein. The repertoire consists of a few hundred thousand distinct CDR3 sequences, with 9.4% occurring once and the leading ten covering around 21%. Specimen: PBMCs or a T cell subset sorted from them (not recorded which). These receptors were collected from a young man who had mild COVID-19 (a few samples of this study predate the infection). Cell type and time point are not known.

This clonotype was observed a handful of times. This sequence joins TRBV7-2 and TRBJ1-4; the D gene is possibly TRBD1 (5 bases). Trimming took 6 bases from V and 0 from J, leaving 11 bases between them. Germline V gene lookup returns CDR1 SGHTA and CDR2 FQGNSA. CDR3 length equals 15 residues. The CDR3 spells CASSRSQATNEKLFF. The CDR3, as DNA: TGTGCCAGCAGTAGGTCACAGGCAACTAATGAAAAACTGTTTTTT.

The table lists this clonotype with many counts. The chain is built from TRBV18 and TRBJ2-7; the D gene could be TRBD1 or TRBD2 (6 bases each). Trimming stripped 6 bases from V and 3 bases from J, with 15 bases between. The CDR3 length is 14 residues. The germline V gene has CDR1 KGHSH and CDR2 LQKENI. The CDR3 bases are TGTGCCAGCTCTCACGGAGGGGGAGGCTACGAGCAGTACTTC. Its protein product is CASSHGGGGYEQYF.

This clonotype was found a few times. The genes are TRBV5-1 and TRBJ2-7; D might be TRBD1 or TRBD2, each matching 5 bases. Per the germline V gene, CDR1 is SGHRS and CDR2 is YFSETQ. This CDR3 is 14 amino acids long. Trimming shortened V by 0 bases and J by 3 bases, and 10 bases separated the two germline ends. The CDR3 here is CASSLGDGHYEQYF. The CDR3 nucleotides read TGCGCCAGCAGCTTGGGGGACGGGCACTACGAGCAGTACTTC.

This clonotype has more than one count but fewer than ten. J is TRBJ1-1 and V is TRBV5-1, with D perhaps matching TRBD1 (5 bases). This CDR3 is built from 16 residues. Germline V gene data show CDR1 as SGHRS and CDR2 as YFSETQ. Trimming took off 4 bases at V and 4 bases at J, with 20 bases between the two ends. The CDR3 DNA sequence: TGCGCCAGCAGCCTGGGGACCCTTCCTGGGAGCACTGAAGCTTTCTTT. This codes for CASSLGTLPGSTEAFF.

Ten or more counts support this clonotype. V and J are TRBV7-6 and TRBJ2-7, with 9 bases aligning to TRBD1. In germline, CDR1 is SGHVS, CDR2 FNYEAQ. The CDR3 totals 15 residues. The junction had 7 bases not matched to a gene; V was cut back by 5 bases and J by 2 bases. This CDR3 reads CASSPGTGFPYEQYF. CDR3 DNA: TGTGCCAGCAGCCCGGGGACAGGGTTCCCCTACGAGCAGTACTTC.

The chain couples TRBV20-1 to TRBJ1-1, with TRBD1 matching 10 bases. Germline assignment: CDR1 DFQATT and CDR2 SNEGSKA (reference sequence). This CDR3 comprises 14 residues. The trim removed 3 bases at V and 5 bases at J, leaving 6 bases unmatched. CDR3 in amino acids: CSARGTGVETEAFF. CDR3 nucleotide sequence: TGCAGTGCTAGGGGGACAGGGGTTGAGACTGAAGCTTTCTTT.

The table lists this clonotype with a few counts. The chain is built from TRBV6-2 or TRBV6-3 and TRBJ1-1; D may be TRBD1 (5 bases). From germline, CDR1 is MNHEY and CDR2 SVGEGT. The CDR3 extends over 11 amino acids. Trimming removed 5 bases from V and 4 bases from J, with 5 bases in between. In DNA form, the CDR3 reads TGTGCCAGCAGTGACAGCACTGAAGCTTTCTTT. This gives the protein CASSDSTEAFF.

CDR3 sequence (DNA): TGTGCTACCGCGGCAGGGGAGAACACTGAAGCTTTCTTT. It yields the protein CATAAGENTEAFF. The chain recombines TRBV18 with TRBJ1-1; tentatively, D is TRBD1 (6 bases). The CDR3 covers 13 residues. The V gene's germline CDR1 is KGHSH and CDR2 LQKENI.

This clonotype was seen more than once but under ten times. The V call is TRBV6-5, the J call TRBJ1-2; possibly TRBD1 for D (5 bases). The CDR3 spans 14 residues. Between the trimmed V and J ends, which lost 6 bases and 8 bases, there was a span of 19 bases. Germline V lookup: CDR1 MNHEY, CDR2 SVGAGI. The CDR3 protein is CASRNPGTGIGYTF. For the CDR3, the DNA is TGTGCCAGCAGAAACCCCGGGACGGGGATCGGCTACACCTTC.

This CDR3 reads CASSLIGGAKNIQYF. The DNA for the CDR3 is TGTGCCAGCAGCTTAATTGGGGGGGCCAAAAACATTCAGTACTTC. The chain links TRBV7-3 to TRBJ2-4, with a possible D match to TRBD2 (6 bases). The CDR3 has 15 residues. Germline CDR1 SGHTA, CDR2 FQGTGA. Trimming removed 1 base at V and 1 base at J, with 8 bases between.

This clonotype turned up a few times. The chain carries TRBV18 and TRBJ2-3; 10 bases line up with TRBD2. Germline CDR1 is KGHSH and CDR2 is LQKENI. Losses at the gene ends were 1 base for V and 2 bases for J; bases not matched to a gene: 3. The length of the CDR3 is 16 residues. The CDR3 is CASSPQTSGSTDTQYF. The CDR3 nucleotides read TGTGCCAGCTCACCACAGACTAGCGGGTCCACAGATACGCAGTATTTT. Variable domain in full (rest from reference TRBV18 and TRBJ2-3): NAGVMQNPRHLVRRRGQEARLRCSPMKGHSHVYWYRQLPEEGLKFMVYLQKENIIDESGMPKERFSAEFPKEGPSILRIQQVVRGDSAAYFCASSPQTSGSTDTQYFGPGTRLTVL.

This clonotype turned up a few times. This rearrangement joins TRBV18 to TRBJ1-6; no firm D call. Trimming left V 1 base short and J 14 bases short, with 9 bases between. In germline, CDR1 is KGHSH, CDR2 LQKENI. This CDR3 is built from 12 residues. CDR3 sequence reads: CASSPLGETLHF. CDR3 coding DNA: TGTGCCAGCTCACCACTGGGAGAGACCCTCCACTTT.

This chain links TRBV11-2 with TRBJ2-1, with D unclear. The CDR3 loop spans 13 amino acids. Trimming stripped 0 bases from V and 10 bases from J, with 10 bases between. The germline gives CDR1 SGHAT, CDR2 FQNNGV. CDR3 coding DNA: TGTGCCAGCAGCTTAGATCCGGGTTACGAGCAGTTCTTC. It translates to CASSLDPGYEQFF.

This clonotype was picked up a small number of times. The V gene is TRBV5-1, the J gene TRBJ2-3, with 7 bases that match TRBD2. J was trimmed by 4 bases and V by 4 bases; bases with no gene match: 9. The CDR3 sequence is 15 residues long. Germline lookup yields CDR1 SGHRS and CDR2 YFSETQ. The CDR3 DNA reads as TGCGCCAGCAGCGGCCCAGCGGGGATGGCAGATACGCAGTATTTT. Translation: CASSGPAGMADTQYF. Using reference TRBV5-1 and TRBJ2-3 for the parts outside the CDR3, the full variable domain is KAGVTQTPRYLIKTRGQQVTLSCSPISGHRSVSWYQQTPGQGLQFLFEYFSETQRNKGNFPGRFSGRQFSNSRSEMNVSTLELGDSALYLCASSGPAGMADTQYFGPGTRLTVL.

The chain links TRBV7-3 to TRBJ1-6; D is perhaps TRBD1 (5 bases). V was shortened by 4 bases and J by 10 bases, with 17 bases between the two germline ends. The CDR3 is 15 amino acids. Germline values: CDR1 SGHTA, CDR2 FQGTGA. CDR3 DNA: TGTGCCAGCAGCTCCCAGGCGGGGGTTGGGTCACCCCTCCACTTT. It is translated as CASSSQAGVGSPLHF.

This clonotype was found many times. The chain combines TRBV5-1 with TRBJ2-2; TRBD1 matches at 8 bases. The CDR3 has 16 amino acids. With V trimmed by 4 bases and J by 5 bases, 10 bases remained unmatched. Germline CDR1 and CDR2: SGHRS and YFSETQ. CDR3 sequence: CASSPRGQGATGELFF. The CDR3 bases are TGCGCCAGCAGCCCTCGCGGGCAGGGGGCGACCGGGGAGCTGTTTTTT.